The sequence of this T cell receptor beta chain was determined in a study of blood T cells in healthy people across ages. Regarding the study as a whole: Unsorted PBMC input precluded a conclusive naive versus antigen-experienced comparison.

A second PCR of 7 to 11 cycles used a sample-barcoded 5' primer and a J-beta primer mix. MiXCR, applied by TCRdb to the 5' RACE reads, yields one record per CDR3 protein. This table has about 970,000 distinct CDR3 sequences, 51% appearing once. Points on this clonotype: The antigen is undetermined.

Germline V gene lookup returns CDR1 SGHDN and CDR2 FVKESK. This CDR3 comprises 14 residues. This receptor was identified in a woman aged 55-70 years in good health. The rearrangement joins TRBV14 to TRBJ2-5, with D maybe TRBD1 (6 bases). The J call may be wrong; the DNA end is better matched by TRBJ2-7. Sequences were obtained from blood. Written as DNA, the CDR3 is TGTGCCAGCAGCGGGTTTTTAGGGGGCTACGAGCAGTACTTC. Translated: CASSGFLGGYEQYF.